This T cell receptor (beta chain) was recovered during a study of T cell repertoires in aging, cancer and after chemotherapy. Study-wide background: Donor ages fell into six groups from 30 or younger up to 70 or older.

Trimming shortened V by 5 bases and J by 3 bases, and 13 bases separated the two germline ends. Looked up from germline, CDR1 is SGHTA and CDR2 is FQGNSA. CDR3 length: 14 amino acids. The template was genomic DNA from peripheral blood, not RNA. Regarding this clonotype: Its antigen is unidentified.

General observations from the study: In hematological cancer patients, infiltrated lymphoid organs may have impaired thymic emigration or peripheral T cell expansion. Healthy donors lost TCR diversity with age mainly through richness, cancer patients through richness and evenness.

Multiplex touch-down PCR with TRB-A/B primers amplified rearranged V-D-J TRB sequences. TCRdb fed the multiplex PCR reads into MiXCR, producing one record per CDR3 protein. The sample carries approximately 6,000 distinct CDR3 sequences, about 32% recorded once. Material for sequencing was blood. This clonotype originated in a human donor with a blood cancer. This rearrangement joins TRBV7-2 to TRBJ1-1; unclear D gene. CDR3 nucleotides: TGTGCCAGCAGCCTAAAGGGTGGGTACACTGAAGCTTTCTTT. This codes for CASSLKGGYTEAFF. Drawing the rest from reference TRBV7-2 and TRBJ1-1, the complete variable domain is GAGVSQSPSNKVTEKGKDVELRCDPISGHTALYWYRQSLGQGLEFLIYFQGNSAPDKSGLPSDRFSAERTGGSVSTLTIQRTQQEDSAVYLCASSLKGGYTEAFFGQGTRLTVV.